These 28 T cell receptor beta chains were sequenced from one sample in a study of blood T cell repertoires in COVID-19. The assay was immunoSEQ multiplex PCR, and TCRdb's table has in-frame clones only and misses some. This sample has roughly 150,000 clones, with more than 65% found just once. The specimen was peripheral blood. The source is a woman of 80 years or more with acute or convalescent COVID-19.

This chain uses TRBV7-3 with TRBJ2-2; 7 bases agree with TRBD2. Germline values: CDR1 SGHTA, CDR2 FQGTGA. The V and J ends lost 5 bases and 6 bases, in that order; junction bases with no gene match: 12. This CDR3 comprises 16 residues. The CDR3: CASSLWEAGMSGELFF. CDR3 nucleotides: TGTGCCAGCAGCCTCTGGGAAGCGGGAATGTCCGGGGAGCTGTTTTTT.

The chain joins TRBV5-6 to TRBJ1-2; maybe TRBD1 (5 bases). The CDR3 has 15 amino acids. V lost 0 bases and J 4 bases, leaving 13 bases between the germline ends. CDR1 is SGHDT, CDR2 YYEEEE, per germline. The CDR3 DNA reads as TGTGCCAGCAGCTTGGGCGATCAGGGTGCCTATGGCTACACCTTC. It is translated as CASSLGDQGAYGYTF. Based on the CDR3 plus reference TRBV5-6 and TRBJ1-2, the full variable domain is DAGVTQSPTHLIKTRGQQVTLRCSPKSGHDTVSWYQQALGQGPQFIFQYYEEEERQRGNFPDRFSGHQFPNYSSELNVNALLLGDSALYLCASSLGDQGAYGYTFGSGTRLTVV.

The rearrangement uses TRBV27 and TRBJ1-6; 8 positions agree with TRBD1. In germline, CDR1 is MNHEY, CDR2 SMNVEV (reference sequence). The CDR3 runs 17 residues. The J segment lost 8 bases and the V segment lost 2 bases, leaving 11 bases of the junction unmatched. DNA for the CDR3: TGTGCCAGCAGTTTAGCCGCAGGGGGCGCTTGGTATTCACCCCTCCACTTT. Protein sequence: CASSLAAGGAWYSPLHF.

The V call is TRBV7-2, the J call TRBJ2-1, with 10 bases matching TRBD2. The CDR3 runs to 14 residues. With V trimmed by 1 base and J by 8 bases, 2 bases remained unmatched. Germline V gives CDR1 SGHTA, CDR2 FQGNSA. For the CDR3, the DNA is TGTGCCAGCAGCTTAGGACTAGCGGGCGATGAGCAGTTCTTC. Amino acid sequence: CASSLGLAGDEQFF.

This sequence joins TRBV5-6 and TRBJ2-1, with 12 positions matching TRBD2. In germline, CDR1 is SGHDT, CDR2 YYEEEE. V dropped 4 bases and J dropped 8; count of bases not matched to a gene: 10. The CDR3 is 16 amino acids. CDR3 in DNA: TGTGCCAGCAGCACAACAGCTAGCGGGAGGGCTTATGAGCAGTTCTTC. Protein product: CASSTTASGRAYEQFF.

As for this clone: The identical CDR3 is also encoded by other nucleotide sequences in the sample. This chain uses TRBV3-1 (or the pseudogene TRBV3-2) with TRBJ2-2; no clear D gene. The CDR3 is made up of 15 amino acids. Per the germline V gene, CDR1 is LGHDT and CDR2 is YNNKEL (reference sequence). With 5 bases removed from V and 2 bases from J, the gap between germline ends came to 12 bases. CDR3 nucleotide sequence: TGTGCCAGCAGCATTACAGTCACAAACACCGGGGAGCTGTTTTTT. Translated: CASSITVTNTGELFF.

The gene calls are TRBV12-5 and TRBJ2-3; possibly TRBD2 for D (6 bases). CDR1 and CDR2 (germline): LGHNT, FRNRAP. The CDR3 runs to 13 residues. Trimming stripped 7 bases from V and 7 bases from J, with 15 bases between. The DNA for the CDR3 is TGTGCTAGTGTCGGGGGAGGAAGCTATACGCAGTATTTT. Translating gives CASVGGGSYTQYF.

In its sample, this clone was seen a few times. The rearrangement uses TRBV2 and TRBJ2-7; 9 nucleotides line up with TRBD1. Trimming at V came to 5 bases and at J to 2 bases, leaving 7 bases not matched to a gene. The CDR3 has 15 residues. CDR1 is SNHLY and CDR2 is FYNNEI in the germline V gene. CDR3 bases: TGTGCCAGCAGTTTCCCCCGGACAGGGGCCTACGAGCAGTACTTC. Translation: CASSFPRTGAYEQYF.

V gene TRBV5-1 combines with J gene TRBJ1-1; D unresolved. There are 14 residues in the CDR3. V was pared by 0 bases and J by 5 bases, with 11 bases between. Per germline, CDR1 SGHRS and CDR2 YFSETQ. The CDR3 loop is CASSLVIQSTEAFF. CDR3 in DNA: TGCGCCAGCAGCTTGGTTATACAGTCTACTGAAGCTTTCTTT.

The V and J genes are TRBV18 and TRBJ2-3; 8 bases agree with TRBD2. The CDR3 covers 14 residues. In germline, CDR1 is KGHSH, CDR2 LQKENI. J gave up 2 bases and V 3 bases, and 1 base lay outside the gene matches. The CDR3 DNA reads as TGTGCCAGCTCACCGGGACTAGACACAGATACGCAGTATTTT. This gives the protein CASSPGLDTDTQYF.

The rearrangement joins TRBV28 to TRBJ2-2; TRBD2 might be the D (7 bases). V lost 3 bases and J 5 bases, leaving 13 bases between the germline ends. The V gene's germline CDR1 is MDHEN and CDR2 SYDVKM. The CDR3 totals 15 residues. CDR3: CASSFGGRRTGELFF. The CDR3 bases are TGTGCCAGCAGTTTCGGGGGGCGACGGACCGGGGAGCTGTTTTTT.

The chain links TRBV4-1 to TRBJ2-7; D is possibly TRBD1 (5 bases). This CDR3 has 16 amino acids. Looked up from germline, CDR1 is MGHRA and CDR2 is YSYEKL. The ends were cut back, 0 bases at V and 4 bases at J, with 16 bases in the middle. The CDR3 is CASSQDRPDKGYEQYF. The CDR3 DNA sequence: TGCGCCAGCAGCCAAGACCGTCCGGACAAGGGGTACGAGCAGTACTTC.

The chain links TRBV5-1 to TRBJ2-1; weak D call: TRBD1 (6 bases). V was pared by 1 base and J by 2 bases, with 16 bases between. CDR1 and CDR2 (germline): SGHRS, YFSETQ. The CDR3 sequence is 17 residues long. The CDR3 region has the DNA TGCGCCAGCAGCTTGATTTCAATGGACAGTCCCTACAATGAGCAGTTCTTC. This gives the protein CASSLISMDSPYNEQFF.

This clone was observed once. The genes are TRBV28 and TRBJ1-2; maybe TRBD1 (5 bases). V lost 7 bases and J 4 bases, leaving 13 bases between the germline ends. Germline assignment: CDR1 MDHEN and CDR2 SYDVKM. The CDR3 contains 13 residues. The CDR3 DNA is TGTGCCAGCACTACGGACACCTCCTATGGCTACACCTTC. Encoded protein: CASTTDTSYGYTF.

The chain carries TRBV7-3 and TRBJ2-6; D is possibly TRBD1 (5 bases). This CDR3 has 15 amino acids. Germline CDR1 is SGHTA and CDR2 is FQGTGA. V lost 5 bases to trimming and J lost 0 bases, with 8 bases between them. The CDR3 spells CASSQGVSGANVLTF. In DNA form, the CDR3 reads TGTGCCAGCAGCCAAGGGGTCTCTGGGGCCAACGTCCTGACTTTC.

The chain joins TRBV19 to TRBJ1-5; D is unclear. Trimming stripped 7 bases from V and 4 bases from J, with 11 bases between. The CDR3 runs 13 residues. The germline CDR1 and CDR2 sequences are LNHDA and SQIVND (reference sequence). CDR3 residues: CASNSQINQPQHF. The CDR3 DNA is TGTGCCAGTAATAGCCAGATTAATCAGCCCCAGCATTTT.

About this clone itself: A junction end diverges from the germline sequence, so it may reflect a read error. The V and J genes are TRBV5-6 and TRBJ2-7; tentatively, D is TRBD2 (6 bases). Per germline, CDR1 SGHDT and CDR2 YYEEEE. This CDR3 is built from 12 residues. The CDR3 is CATSLGRHEQYF. The CDR3 nucleotides read TGTGCCACCAGCTTGGGGAGGCACGAGCAGTACTTC.

The rearrangement uses TRBV24-1 and TRBJ2-3; D call uncertain. Trimming stripped 5 bases from V and 0 bases from J, with 5 bases between. This CDR3 contains 13 residues. CDR1 and CDR2 (germline): KGHDR, SFDVKD. The CDR3 coding sequence is TGTGCCACCAGTGCCCCTAGCACAGATACGCAGTATTTT. Translated: CATSAPSTDTQYF.

The chain uses TRBV5-1 and TRBJ2-7; 8 bases map to TRBD1. Germline V gives CDR1 SGHRS, CDR2 YFSETQ. The length of the CDR3 is 15 residues. The J segment lost 3 bases and the V segment lost 4 bases, leaving 9 bases of the junction unmatched. The CDR3 region is CASSQDRVRVYEQYF. DNA for the CDR3: TGCGCCAGCAGCCAGGACAGGGTGAGGGTCTACGAGCAGTACTTC.

The chain employs TRBV5-1 and TRBJ2-3; TRBD2 agrees at 11 bases. J was trimmed by 4 bases and V by 3 bases; bases with no gene match: 7. Germline CDR1 is SGHRS and CDR2 is YFSETQ. The CDR3 is 16 amino acids. The CDR3 coding sequence is TGCGCCAGCAGCTCAAGACTAGCGGGGCAGGCAGATACGCAGTATTTT. Its translation is CASSSRLAGQADTQYF.

This chain uses TRBV2 with TRBJ2-7; TRBD2 aligns across 10 bases. The CDR3 totals 14 residues. Germline trimming cut 11 bases from V and 0 bases from J; bases unmatched to any gene: 7. Germline CDR1 is SNHLY and CDR2 is FYNNEI. The CDR3 DNA is TGTGCCGGAAGACTAGCGGGTACCTCCTACGAGCAGTACTTC. As protein: CAGRLAGTSYEQYF.

This clone was detected a few times. This sequence joins TRBV4-1 and TRBJ2-2; 7 positions agree with TRBD1. Germline assignment: CDR1 MGHRA and CDR2 YSYEKL. V trimming: 2 bases; J trimming: 6 bases; junction bases outside the gene matches: 18. The CDR3 sequence is 19 residues long. CDR3 in DNA: TGCGCCAGCAGCCAACCCCGGGCACAGGGGATCCTCGGGGCCGGGGAGCTGTTTTTT. It codes for CASSQPRAQGILGAGELFF.

The J gene is TRBJ2-7, the V gene TRBV7-9, with D unresolved. The CDR3 is made up of 13 amino acids. Germline CDR1 SEHNR, CDR2 FQNEAQ (reference sequence). Trimming cost V 5 bases and J 2 bases, with 10 bases left between them. CDR3 amino acids: CASSRAPTYEQYF. CDR3 nucleotides: TGTGCCAGCAGCCGCGCGCCGACCTACGAGCAGTACTTC.

The chain employs TRBV6-1 and TRBJ2-3; D is unclear. Trimming left V 3 bases short and J 0 bases short, with 10 bases between. Looked up from germline, CDR1 is MNHNS and CDR2 is SASEGT. The CDR3 covers 15 residues. The DNA for the CDR3 is TGTGCCAGCAGTGACCCACCCAGAAGCACAGATACGCAGTATTTT. The encoded protein is CASSDPPRSTDTQYF.

V and J are TRBV5-1 and TRBJ2-1, with D unresolved. The V gene's germline CDR1 is SGHRS and CDR2 YFSETQ. This CDR3 has 15 residues. V was shortened by 2 bases and J by 8 bases, with 17 bases between the two germline ends. CDR3 in amino acids: CASSLGLITTYEQFF. CDR3 DNA: TGCGCCAGCAGCTTAGGCCTTATTACTACATATGAGCAGTTCTTC.

The V and J genes are TRBV15 and TRBJ2-3; tentative D call: TRBD1 (6 bases). Germline CDR1 is LNHNV and CDR2 is YYDKDF (reference sequence). The length of the CDR3 is 15 residues. Trimming took 0 bases from V and 3 from J, leaving 10 bases between them. The CDR3 loop reads CATSRDVGATDTQYF. For the CDR3, the DNA is TGTGCCACCAGCAGAGATGTGGGGGCAACAGATACGCAGTATTTT.

The chain has TRBV5-1 and TRBJ1-5; 8 positions match TRBD1. This CDR3 is built from 13 residues. Germline values: CDR1 SGHRS, CDR2 YFSETQ. V lost 4 bases to trimming and J lost 8 bases; unmatched junction nucleotides: 5. For the CDR3, the DNA is TGCGCCAGCAGCCTAACAGGGGGAGAGCCCCAGCATTTT. As protein: CASSLTGGEPQHF.

The J gene is TRBJ2-1, the V gene TRBV5-4, with D tentatively TRBD2 (5 bases). This CDR3 has 15 amino acids. The germline V gene encodes CDR1 SGHNT and CDR2 YYREEE (reference sequence). Between the trimmed V and J ends, which lost 6 bases and 2 bases, there was a span of 15 bases. The CDR3 reads CASTMGSRPYNEQFF. The CDR3, as DNA: TGTGCCAGCACCATGGGGAGTCGTCCCTACAATGAGCAGTTCTTC.